The present TCR beta chain was sequenced within a study of CD8 T cells in Susac syndrome. The CDR3 sequence is 14 residues long. The germline V gene has CDR1 DFQATT and CDR2 SNEGSKA (reference sequence). Trimming stripped 0 bases from V and 7 bases from J, with 14 bases between. General study findings and limits: The authors found no clonal expansion in Susac syndrome CD4+ T cell repertoires.

Random hexamers were used to reverse transcribe 0.5 to 1 ug of RNA. TCRdb re-analysed the immunoSEQ multiplex PCR reads in MiXCR, keeping a single row per CDR3 protein. The top ten clones hold under 0.12% of a sample with 200,000 to 300,000 distinct CDR3 sequences, almost 97% of them seen once. CD8+ and CD4+ T cells from blood underwent TCR beta sequencing, which was carried out in a high-throughput format. Recently defined diagnostic criteria for definite or probable disease were fulfilled by Susac syndrome patients. Notes on this clonotype: Its specificity is unknown.

The rearrangement uses TRBV20-1 and TRBJ2-3, with D tentatively TRBD1 or TRBD2 (5 bases each). The sequenced sample consisted of CD4+ T cells from PBMCs. This TCR came from a human donor with Susac syndrome. DNA for the CDR3: TGCAGTGCTAGAGATCCTAGAGGGGAAAATACGCAGTATTTT. Residues: CSARDPRGENTQYF.